One sample yielded the 32 T cell receptor beta chains listed below, sequenced in a study of blood T cell repertoires in COVID-19. The repertoire was sequenced with immunoSEQ multiplex PCR; TCRdb's copy has only in-frame clones and lacks some. The data contain tens of thousands of clones, around 85% of them seen just once; the ten biggest clones take up 8.8%. The specimen was peripheral blood. The source of these receptors is a human donor with active COVID-19. The donor label of this sample is uncertain.

The V gene is TRBV25-1, the J gene TRBJ2-6; 7 bases are shared with TRBD1. The V gene's germline CDR1 is MGHDK and CDR2 SYGVNS. This CDR3 is built from 18 residues. The trim removed 5 bases at V and 0 bases at J, leaving 10 bases unmatched. The CDR3 DNA reads as TGTGCCAGCAGTCCCTCCGGGACAGCCAGCTCTGGGGCCAACGTCCTGACTTTC. This sequence encodes CASSPSGTASSGANVLTF.

V usage is TRBV9 and J usage is TRBJ2-1; possibly TRBD2 for D (5 bases). Trimming shortened V by 0 bases and J by 0 bases, and 10 bases separated the two germline ends. This CDR3 contains 16 residues. CDR1 SGDLS and CDR2 YYNGEE come from the germline V gene. The CDR3 sequence is CASSVAGRASYNEQFF. The CDR3 region has the DNA TGTGCCAGCAGCGTAGCTGGGCGGGCCTCCTACAATGAGCAGTTCTTC. Full variable domain (outside the CDR3, taken from reference TRBV9 and TRBJ2-1): DSGVTQTPKHLITATGQRVTLRCSPRSGDLSVYWYQQSLDQGLQFLIQYYNGEERAKGNILERFSAQQFPDLHSELNLSSLELGDSALYFCASSVAGRASYNEQFFGPGTRLTVL.

The chain couples TRBV30 to TRBJ1-4; 8 bases are a match to TRBD1. The J segment lost 4 bases and the V segment lost 5 bases, leaving 6 bases of the junction unmatched. Germline CDR1 and CDR2: GTSNPN and SVGIG (reference sequence). This CDR3 contains 14 residues. The CDR3 DNA reads TGTGCCTGGGGGAAGGGACAGGTTAATGAAAAACTGTTTTTT. This gives the protein CAWGKGQVNEKLFF.

In DNA form, the CDR3 reads TGTGCCAGCAGCTTAGCTACATACAATGAGCAGTTCTTC. Its translation: CASSLATYNEQFF. This chain links TRBV7-9 with TRBJ2-1; no firm D call. Trimming left V 0 bases short and J 4 bases short, with 4 bases between. Germline CDR1 and CDR2: SEHNR and FQNEAQ (reference sequence). This CDR3 has 13 residues. Drawing the rest from reference TRBV7-9 and TRBJ2-1, the complete variable domain is DTGVSQNPRHKITKRGQNVTFRCDPISEHNRLYWYRQTLGQGPEFLTYFQNEAQLEKSRLLSDRFSAERPKGSFSTLEIQRTEQGDSAMYLCASSLATYNEQFFGPGTRLTVL.

The chain joins TRBV10-3 to TRBJ1-5; D perhaps matches TRBD1 (5 bases). This CDR3 comprises 15 residues. V lost 4 bases and J lost 5, with 15 bases in between. Germline V gene sequence: CDR1 ENHRY, CDR2 SYGVKD. In nucleotides, the CDR3 is TGTGCCATCAGTGGGCGGCAGGGTGCGGATCAGCCCCAGCATTTT. Its translation is CAISGRQGADQPQHF.

This chain links TRBV25-1 with TRBJ2-7; 7 nucleotides align to TRBD2. Germline V CDR1 and CDR2: MGHDK, SYGVNS. V lost 5 bases to trimming and J lost 5 bases; unmatched junction nucleotides: 12. The CDR3 spans 15 residues. The CDR3 loop is CASSKQVSGGHEQYF. Here the CDR3 DNA reads TGTGCCAGCAGTAAACAGGTTTCGGGGGGACACGAGCAGTACTTC.

The V call is TRBV11-3, the J call TRBJ2-7; 10 bases map to TRBD1. Germline V gives CDR1 SGHNT, CDR2 YENEEA. The junction had 5 bases not matched to a gene; V was cut back by 5 bases and J by 1 base. The CDR3 consists of 15 residues. CDR3 in DNA: TGTGCCAGCAGCGGGACGGGACAGGGGTCCTACGAGCAGTACTTC. Translation gives CASSGTGQGSYEQYF.

The V gene is TRBV7-6, the J gene TRBJ2-2; the D gene is possibly TRBD2 (5 bases). Germline CDR1 reads SGHVS; CDR2 reads FNYEAQ. Trimming took 5 bases from V and 9 from J, leaving 25 bases between them. This CDR3 region has 17 residues. CDR3 sequence reads: CASSQRAGVGPHRELFF. CDR3 DNA: TGTGCCAGCAGCCAGAGGGCCGGGGTGGGCCCTCACCGGGAGCTGTTTTTT.

The rearrangement links TRBV4-3 to TRBJ2-1; 7 bases agree with TRBD2. The CDR3 length is 18 residues. CDR1 and CDR2 (germline): LGHNA, YSLEER. The junction had 10 bases not matched to a gene; V was cut back by 0 bases and J by 2 bases. CDR3 sequence: CASSQDRTGGTPYNEQFF. CDR3 DNA: TGCGCCAGCAGCCAAGATCGTACGGGAGGAACCCCCTACAATGAGCAGTTCTTC.

For this clone: Other DNA sequences from this sample encode an identical CDR3 as well. The V and J genes are TRBV27 and TRBJ2-1, with 8 nucleotides matching TRBD2. The CDR3 runs 15 residues. Germline V CDR1 and CDR2: MNHEY, SMNVEV (reference sequence). After removal of 0 bases from V and 4 bases from J, the junction contained 2 bases not matched to a gene. The CDR3 nucleotides are TGTGCCAGCAGTTTATCGGCGGGAGGATACAATGAGCAGTTCTTC. This encodes CASSLSAGGYNEQFF.

The chain employs TRBV24-1 and TRBJ2-2; 7 bases are a match to TRBD2. Germline trimming cut 4 bases from V and 0 bases from J; bases unmatched to any gene: 1. CDR1 KGHDR and CDR2 SFDVKD come from the germline V gene. The CDR3 has 15 amino acids. CDR3 DNA: TGTGCCACCAGTGAGGCGGGGGCGAACACCGGGGAGCTGTTTTTT. Translation: CATSEAGANTGELFF.

The rearrangement uses TRBV7-2 and TRBJ2-1; 14 nucleotides match TRBD2. V lost 4 bases and J lost 5; bases outside the gene matches: 10. Germline assignment: CDR1 SGHTA and CDR2 FQGNSA. The length of the CDR3 is 18 residues. CDR3 DNA sequence: TGTGCCAGCAGCTCCGGGACTAGCGGGAGAATCTTACACAATGAGCAGTTCTTC. It is translated as CASSSGTSGRILHNEQFF.

This clone was observed once. The rearrangement links TRBV19 to TRBJ2-1, with a weak D call TRBD2 (5 bases). With 1 base removed from V and 5 bases from J, the gap between germline ends came to 9 bases. In germline, CDR1 is LNHDA, CDR2 SQIVND (reference sequence). This CDR3 is built from 14 residues. The CDR3 DNA reads as TGTGCCAGTAGTATAGGTGGGAGAGACAATGAGCAGTTCTTC. Amino acid sequence: CASSIGGRDNEQFF.

The CDR3 loop is CASSIRGGLGPRLAKNIQYF. The CDR3 nucleotides read TGTGCCAGCAGTATCCGGGGTGGACTAGGCCCCCGACTAGCCAAAAACATTCAGTACTTC. The chain employs TRBV28 and TRBJ2-4; 7 bases agree with TRBD2. CDR1 MDHEN and CDR2 SYDVKM come from the germline V gene. This CDR3 region has 20 residues. V was clipped by 5 bases and J by 0 bases; unmatched bases: 19. Using reference TRBV28 and TRBJ2-4 for the parts outside the CDR3, the full variable domain is DVKVTQSSRYLVKRTGEKVFLECVQDMDHENMFWYRQDPGLGLRLIYFSYDVKMKEKGDIPEGYSVSREKKERFSLILESASTNQTSMYLCASSIRGGLGPRLAKNIQYFGAGTRLSVL.

Points on this clone: This sample also contains other DNA sequences that code for the same CDR3. V usage is TRBV5-1 and J usage is TRBJ1-1; no definite D call. Looked up from germline, CDR1 is SGHRS and CDR2 is YFSETQ. V was cut by 0 bases and J by 1 base, with 4 bases left in between. The CDR3 runs to 13 residues. The chain's CDR3 is CASSLDRNTEAFF. In DNA form, the CDR3 reads TGCGCCAGCAGCTTGGATCGGAACACTGAAGCTTTCTTT. The complete variable domain, with remaining parts taken from reference TRBV5-1 and TRBJ1-1, reads KAGVTQTPRYLIKTRGQQVTLSCSPISGHRSVSWYQQTPGQGLQFLFEYFSETQRNKGNFPGRFSGRQFSNSRSEMNVSTLELGDSALYLCASSLDRNTEAFFGQGTRLTVV.

The chain links TRBV5-1 to TRBJ1-6; D may be TRBD1 (6 bases). V lost 1 base, J lost 0 bases, and 11 bases lay in between. The V gene's germline CDR1 is SGHRS and CDR2 YFSETQ. The CDR3 totals 17 residues. CDR3 coding DNA: TGCGCCAGCAGCTTGTTGGGGGACAACTCCTATAATTCACCCCTCCACTTT. Translated: CASSLLGDNSYNSPLHF.

The chain is built from TRBV11-2 and TRBJ2-5; D perhaps matches TRBD2 (6 bases). The germline V gene encodes CDR1 SGHAT and CDR2 FQNNGV. The CDR3 spans 15 residues. Deletions cut 6 bases from V and 5 bases from J, with 19 bases between. CDR3 nucleotides: TGTGCCAGCAGTCCTGGGACGGTAGCGGCGGAGACCCAGTACTTC. Its translation: CASSPGTVAAETQYF.

The CDR3 loop is CASSPMGADTEAFF. The DNA of the CDR3 is TGTGCCAGCTCACCGATGGGGGCGGATACTGAAGCTTTCTTT. This rearrangement joins TRBV18 to TRBJ1-1; D is possibly TRBD1 (6 bases). V was trimmed by 3 bases and J by 5 bases, leaving 13 bases between them. The CDR3 covers 14 residues. Germline lookup yields CDR1 KGHSH and CDR2 LQKENI.

The chain couples TRBV3-1 (or the pseudogene TRBV3-2) to TRBJ2-7, with a weak D call TRBD1 (6 bases). Germline V gene sequence: CDR1 LGHDT, CDR2 YNNKEL (reference sequence). The CDR3 contains 15 residues. The V end lost 1 base, the J end lost 3 bases, and 13 bases lay between the germline ends. CDR3: CASSQAGVAVYEQYF. CDR3 nucleotide sequence: TGTGCCAGCAGCCAAGCAGGGGTAGCAGTCTACGAGCAGTACTTC.

The rearrangement uses TRBV10-1 and TRBJ2-1; 13 bases are a match to TRBD2. Looked up from germline, CDR1 is WNHNN and CDR2 is SYGVQD (reference sequence). J lost 0 bases, V lost 3 bases, and 11 bases had no gene match. The CDR3 runs to 20 residues. The CDR3 DNA reads as TGCGCCAGCAGTGACTCCGGGACTAGCGGGACCATCAGCTCCTACAATGAGCAGTTCTTC. Translating it yields CASSDSGTSGTISSYNEQFF.

The V gene is TRBV25-1, the J gene TRBJ2-1, with 9 bases lining up with TRBD2. This CDR3 has 16 amino acids. The V segment lost 0 bases and the J segment 6 bases; nucleotides outside the gene matches: 6. Germline values: CDR1 MGHDK, CDR2 SYGVNS. In DNA form, the CDR3 reads TGTGCCAGCAGTGAATATGGCGGGAGGGCCCTCAATGAGCAGTTCTTC. Its protein product is CASSEYGGRALNEQFF.

The chain employs TRBV21-1 and TRBJ2-7; the tabulated D call, TRBD1, remains unverified against the DNA. TRBV21-1 is classified as a pseudogene. The CDR3 runs 13 residues. The chain's CDR3 is CARCREGAVEQYF. In DNA form, the CDR3 reads TGTGCCAGGTGCAGGGAAGGGGCGGTCGAGCAGTACTTC.

This rearrangement joins TRBV5-6 to TRBJ1-2, with 7 nucleotides matching TRBD1. The CDR3 is 13 residues long. V gave up 4 bases and J gave up 5 bases; unmatched junction bases: 5. Germline V gene sequence: CDR1 SGHDT, CDR2 YYEEEE. As DNA, the CDR3 is TGTGCCAGCAGCCCCGGGACAGCTTATGGCTACACCTTC. This codes for CASSPGTAYGYTF.

V is TRBV3-1 (or the pseudogene TRBV3-2) and J is TRBJ1-1; 7 nucleotides agree with TRBD1. V gave up 2 bases and J gave up 6 bases; unmatched junction bases: 3. CDR1 and CDR2 (germline): LGHDT, YNNKEL (reference sequence). This CDR3 spans 13 amino acids. The CDR3 DNA is TGTGCCAGCAGCCAAACAGGGGACGCTGAAGCTTTCTTT. This codes for CASSQTGDAEAFF.

The genes are TRBV7-3 and TRBJ2-5, with 8 bases aligning to TRBD1. J lost 7 bases, V lost 3 bases, and 1 base had no gene match. This CDR3 region has 12 residues. Germline CDR1 SGHTA, CDR2 FQGTGA. CDR3 protein: CASSFGTGTQYF. DNA for the CDR3: TGTGCCAGCAGCTTTGGGACAGGGACCCAGTACTTC.

This clone has more than one count but fewer than ten. The genes are TRBV7-9 and TRBJ2-1; maybe TRBD2 (5 bases). The CDR3 covers 15 residues. Germline CDR1 SEHNR, CDR2 FQNEAQ (reference sequence). V shed 8 bases and J shed 3 bases, with 17 bases lying between them. DNA of the CDR3: TGTGCCAGCGTACCCGGGAAAAACGTCTACAATGAGCAGTTCTTC. This gives the protein CASVPGKNVYNEQFF. Full variable domain (outside the CDR3, taken from reference TRBV7-9 and TRBJ2-1): DTGVSQNPRHKITKRGQNVTFRCDPISEHNRLYWYRQTLGQGPEFLTYFQNEAQLEKSRLLSDRFSAERPKGSFSTLEIQRTEQGDSAMYLCASVPGKNVYNEQFFGPGTRLTVL.

Here the CDR3 DNA reads TGTGCCAGCAGCGCAACTGGACTAGCGGGATTTACGCAGTATTTT. Its protein product is CASSATGLAGFTQYF. The genes are TRBV9 and TRBJ2-3; 12 nucleotides align to TRBD2. Germline loops: CDR1 SGDLS, CDR2 YYNGEE. V dropped 3 bases and J dropped 8; count of bases not matched to a gene: 7. There are 15 residues in the CDR3.

The chain combines TRBV7-6 with TRBJ2-1; TRBD2 matches 10 bases. Trimming took 5 bases from V and 6 from J; bases not matched to a gene: 7. This CDR3 is 15 amino acids long. The germline V gene encodes CDR1 SGHVS and CDR2 FNYEAQ. CDR3: CASSRLAGVVNEQFF. The CDR3 nucleotides read TGTGCCAGCAGCCGTCTAGCGGGAGTAGTCAATGAGCAGTTCTTC.

The chain recombines TRBV3-1 (or the pseudogene TRBV3-2) with TRBJ2-4; possible D gene TRBD2, 5 bases. The CDR3 sequence is 15 residues long. Trimming left V 3 bases short and J 0 bases short, with 9 bases between. Germline V lookup: CDR1 LGHDT, CDR2 YNNKEL (reference sequence). The CDR3 reads CASSHEGLAKNIQYF. The DNA of the CDR3 is TGTGCCAGCAGCCATGAGGGCCTAGCCAAAAACATTCAGTACTTC.

This clone counts as medium-sized. The same CDR3 also results from other DNA sequences found in this sample. V is TRBV7-9 and J is TRBJ2-7; 10 nucleotides agree with TRBD1. The CDR3 is 14 residues long. CDR1 and CDR2 (germline): SEHNR, FQNEAQ (reference sequence). V lost 3 bases to trimming and J lost 4 bases; unmatched junction nucleotides: 3. The CDR3 bases are TGTGCCAGCAGCTTGGGGACAGGGGTTTACGAGCAGTACTTC. It yields the protein CASSLGTGVYEQYF.

V and J are TRBV6-5 and TRBJ2-5; the match to TRBD2 covers 10 bases. This CDR3 is built from 14 residues. V dropped 7 bases and J dropped 5; count of bases not matched to a gene: 7. In germline, CDR1 is MNHEY, CDR2 SVGAGI. The CDR3 nucleotides read TGTGCCAGCACAACTAGCGGGACTAGGGAGACCCAGTACTTC. Translation: CASTTSGTRETQYF.

The chain combines TRBV7-2 with TRBJ2-4; 7 nucleotides line up with TRBD2. The CDR3 is 13 residues long. CDR1 SGHTA and CDR2 FQGNSA come from the germline V gene. Trimming removed 2 bases from V and 14 bases from J; junction bases left unmatched: 9. In nucleotides, the CDR3 is TGTGCCAGCAGCTTACTCGGTTCACGGGAGGAGTACTTC. Protein product: CASSLLGSREEYF.